This T cell receptor beta chain stems from a study of blood T cell repertoires in COVID-19 (dated by TCRdb to between 2020 and 2021). The study in broad terms: Samples from collaborators originated in the United States, Italy and Spain and spanned both the acute and convalescent phases of COVID-19. The material from the prospective study consisted of cDNA or gDNA derived from T cells, B-cell-depleted T cells, or PBMCs. The dataset comprised deeply sampled blood TCRbeta repertoires from subjects exposed to, actively infected with, or recovered from COVID-19. The repertoires were released in a freely available public database meant as a resource for research on the immune response to SARS-CoV-2. The samples were drawn from the first 160 participants of the ongoing ImmuneRACE study and from some 1,300 subjects provided by 6 global collaborators. Sample metadata almost always included a de-identified subject ID, COVID-19 status, age in years and sex. Where available, HLA class I and class II types were obtained from metadata supplied by the sample provider rather than from assay-based typing.

Concerning this clone itself: Its antigen is still unknown. No quality values exist for individual bases; no much larger clone is one base distant.

TCRbeta CDR3 regions were amplified from genomic DNA by means of the immunoSEQ Assay, a bias-controlled multiplex PCR. On the authors' methods: Within the assay, amplification of reference gene primers was used to estimate how many nucleated cells each sample contained. To quantify the absolute abundance of each unique TCRbeta CDR3 rearrangement, sequence reads were collapsed and filtered. For each sample, productive Simpson clonality was calculated as the square root of Simpson's diversity index across productive rearrangements. TCRdb carries this immuneACCESS record with in-frame sequences only. Its versions omit some clonotypes, under half of them owing to an unresolved V gene in the studies checked, with the rest unexplained. The V and J calls and the clone size are those of that table, but D and trimming were determined from the DNA. Present in this sample are under 200,000 clones, 70% to 80% of which were seen just once. The leading ten clones occupy 7% to 10% of the sample.

One collaborating source in Seattle enrolled patients during active infection and followed them longitudinally through the course of disease. Each collaborating institution followed its own protocols to collect whole blood in K2EDTA tubes. For TCRbeta analysis, collaborator samples were shipped as frozen whole blood, as isolated PBMCs, or as DNA extracted from either sample type. General conclusions and limits of the study: The quantity of clinical and demographic metadata differed by source and by participant and was supplied without curation.

The TCR was taken from a woman aged 55 to 70 with COVID-19, enrolled during active disease. The sample was peripheral blood.

For the CDR3, the sequence is CATSDSLQETQYF. The DNA is TGTGCCACCAGTGATTCCCTTCAAGAGACCCAGTACTTC. The V gene is TRBV24-1 and the J gene is TRBJ2-5; no D gene call is confident. V is clipped by 2 bases and J by 2 bases, and the sequence between their germline boundaries is 5 bases long. Sequences KGHDR (CDR1) and SFDVKD (CDR2) are obtained from the germline V gene. From its cysteine to its phenylalanine, the CDR3 spans 13 amino acids. Kept here is only the CDR3 DNA, which spans 39 bases and is read in frame from base 1.